This T cell receptor (beta chain) is drawn from a study of blood T cell repertoires in COVID-19. About the study: The United States, Italy and Spain provided the acute and convalescent COVID-19 samples. In each case, the material was cDNA or gDNA derived from T cells, B-cell-depleted T cells, or PBMCs.

The CDR3 contains 15 residues. Germline V lookup: CDR1 LGHDT, CDR2 YNNKEL (reference sequence). The trim removed 4 bases at V and 9 bases at J, leaving 6 bases unmatched. Methods used by the authors: For nucleated cells, counts were estimated from reference gene primer amplification. This table comes from immunoSEQ multiplex PCR, and its TCRdb copy is limited to in-frame clones, with some not included. V and J calls and clone size are copied from that table; D and trimming were computed from the DNA. The table lists approximately 65,000 clones, roughly 80% of them singletons, with less than 25% in the top ten.

The sequencing input was peripheral blood. The sequence was obtained from a human donor in a cohort sampled during active COVID-19. The genes are TRBV3-1 (or the pseudogene TRBV3-2) and TRBJ2-1; 13 nucleotides line up with TRBD2. CDR3 region: CASSLTSGGVGEQFF. For the CDR3, the DNA is TGTGCCAGCAGCCTCACTAGCGGGGGGGTTGGTGAGCAGTTCTTC.